Listed here are 19 T cell receptor beta chains from one sample, sequenced in a study of cytomegalovirus exposure and HLA in healthy donors. Profiling relied on immunoSEQ multiplex PCR, and the TCRdb table lists in-frame clones only, not all of them. Among about 140,000 clones listed, approximately 86% were seen once. Sequenced sample: PBMCs. The receptors stem from a woman aged 18-29 years in good health and CMV-seropositive.

The chain employs TRBV7-3 and TRBJ2-5; possibly TRBD1 for D (6 bases). V shed 1 base and J shed 5 bases, with 17 bases lying between them. Germline V lookup: CDR1 SGHTA, CDR2 FQGTGA. The CDR3 runs 16 residues. DNA for the CDR3: TGTGCCAGCAGCTTAATGGGGACACCGGCCGGGGAGACCCAGTACTTC. This codes for CASSLMGTPAGETQYF. Based on the CDR3 plus reference TRBV7-3 and TRBJ2-5, the full variable domain is GAGVSQTPSNKVTEKGKYVELRCDPISGHTALYWYRQSLGQGPEFLIYFQGTGAADDSGLPNDRFFAVRPEGSVSTLKIQRTERGDSAVYLCASSLMGTPAGETQYFGPGTRLLVL.

The chain has TRBV2 and TRBJ2-3; D is undetermined. V was trimmed by 3 bases and J by 0 bases, leaving 10 bases between them. The CDR3 is 15 residues long. Germline V CDR1 and CDR2: SNHLY, FYNNEI. The CDR3 here is CASSEPGTSTDTQYF. The CDR3 DNA is TGTGCCAGCAGTGAGCCAGGAACTAGCACAGATACGCAGTATTTT.

The rearrangement links TRBV27 to TRBJ2-7; D is possibly TRBD1 (6 bases). This CDR3 comprises 13 residues. Per germline, CDR1 MNHEY and CDR2 SMNVEV (reference sequence). Between the trimmed V and J ends, which lost 2 bases and 4 bases, there was a span of 9 bases. This chain's CDR3 is CASSLDRKYEQYF. The CDR3, as DNA: TGTGCCAGCAGTTTAGACAGGAAGTACGAGCAGTACTTC.

The chain uses TRBV5-1 and TRBJ1-2, with TRBD1 identical over 12 bases. V shed 1 base and J 7 bases; nucleotides not matched to a gene: 8. The CDR3 runs 16 residues. Per germline, CDR1 SGHRS and CDR2 YFSETQ. CDR3 DNA sequence: TGCGCCAGCAGCTTGTTGTTGGGACAGGGGGCAGGTGGCTACACCTTC. Amino acids: CASSLLLGQGAGGYTF.

The chain recombines TRBV6-5 with TRBJ2-5; 11 nucleotides line up with TRBD1. V dropped 2 bases and J dropped 4; count of bases not matched to a gene: 3. The germline V gene has CDR1 MNHEY and CDR2 SVGAGI. The CDR3 has 15 amino acids. As DNA, the CDR3 is TGTGCCAGCAGTTACGGACAGGGGGCTGGAGAGACCCAGTACTTC. Translating gives CASSYGQGAGETQYF.

This chain uses TRBV28 with TRBJ2-3; maybe TRBD1 (6 bases). The germline CDR1 and CDR2 sequences are MDHEN and SYDVKM. This CDR3 has 15 residues. The germline V and J ends were trimmed by 4 bases and 8 bases, with 19 bases remaining between them. CDR3 sequence: CASSSAEGDQGTQYF. In nucleotides, the CDR3 is TGTGCCAGCAGTTCTGCCGAGGGGGACCAAGGTACGCAGTATTTT.

The rearrangement uses TRBV30 and TRBJ2-7, with 8 bases identical to TRBD1. Per germline, CDR1 GTSNPN and CDR2 SVGIG (reference sequence). Trimming at V came to 0 bases and at J to 4 bases, leaving 5 bases not matched to a gene. The CDR3 is 14 amino acids. CDR3 residues: CAWSVQGASYEQYF. CDR3 nucleotide sequence: TGTGCCTGGAGTGTGCAGGGGGCTAGTTACGAGCAGTACTTC.

This chain uses TRBV19 with TRBJ1-2, with D perhaps TRBD1 (6 bases). V lost 6 bases to trimming and J lost 4 bases, with 9 bases between them. Germline V lookup: CDR1 LNHDA, CDR2 SQIVND (reference sequence). The CDR3 spans 12 residues. The CDR3 loop is CASSGTPYGYTF. The CDR3 nucleotides are TGTGCCAGTAGCGGGACACCCTATGGCTACACCTTC.

The V and J genes are TRBV27 and TRBJ2-2; D ambiguous. The CDR3 covers 15 residues. Germline assignment: CDR1 MNHEY and CDR2 SMNVEV (reference sequence). Trimming stripped 6 bases from V and 0 bases from J, with 11 bases between. The CDR3 is CASSGGASNTGELFF. CDR3 DNA sequence: TGTGCCAGCAGCGGCGGCGCCTCGAACACCGGGGAGCTGTTTTTT.

V gene TRBV6-5 combines with J gene TRBJ1-2, with D perhaps TRBD1 (5 bases). The CDR3 has 13 amino acids. The germline V gene has CDR1 MNHEY and CDR2 SVGAGI. Deletions cut 6 bases from V and 6 bases from J, with 14 bases between. The CDR3 is CASSRRGVDGYTF. The CDR3 coding sequence is TGTGCCAGCAGCCGCCGGGGGGTTGATGGCTACACCTTC.

V gene TRBV5-1 combines with J gene TRBJ2-5, with TRBD2 matching over 7 bases. The CDR3 is 17 residues long. Germline V gives CDR1 SGHRS, CDR2 YFSETQ. Trimming at V came to 4 bases and at J to 1 base, leaving 13 bases not matched to a gene. CDR3 DNA: TGCGCCAGCAGCCGAAGATCTCAAGCGGGGCCCCAAGAGACCCAGTACTTC. Translated, it gives CASSRRSQAGPQETQYF.

The chain links TRBV30 to TRBJ2-3; 7 bases are a match to TRBD2. CDR3 size: 17 residues. V shed 1 base and J 1 base; nucleotides not matched to a gene: 11. Germline values: CDR1 GTSNPN, CDR2 SVGIG (reference sequence). The CDR3 loop is CAWSDLGSGGGTDTQYF. CDR3 bases: TGTGCCTGGAGTGACCTGGGTAGTGGGGGGGGCACAGATACGCAGTATTTT.

This chain uses TRBV5-8 with TRBJ2-5; 7 bases align to TRBD2. This CDR3 is built from 15 residues. V was clipped by 3 bases and J by 2 bases; unmatched bases: 7. Germline CDR1 reads SGHTS; CDR2 reads YDEGEE. The CDR3 DNA follows: TGTGCCAGCAGCTCAGCCGGACTAGTTCAAGAGACCCAGTACTTC. It codes for CASSSAGLVQETQYF.

The gene calls are TRBV5-1 and TRBJ2-3; D is ambiguous. Germline CDR1 SGHRS, CDR2 YFSETQ. CDR3 length: 14 residues. V was shortened by 4 bases and J by 0 bases, with 9 bases between the two germline ends. The CDR3 DNA follows: TGCGCCAGCAGCCTTCGGCGGAGCACAGATACGCAGTATTTT. Its protein product is CASSLRRSTDTQYF.

This sequence joins TRBV15 and TRBJ2-3, with 14 bases fitting TRBD2. Looked up from germline, CDR1 is LNHNV and CDR2 is YYDKDF (reference sequence). The length of the CDR3 is 20 residues. V was clipped by 3 bases and J by 6 bases; unmatched bases: 17. The DNA for the CDR3 is TGTGCCACCAGCAGCCGGCTCCAGCCAGGGACTAGCGGGAGACAGGATACGCAGTATTTT. Protein sequence: CATSSRLQPGTSGRQDTQYF.

The chain joins TRBV28 to TRBJ2-7, with D unresolved. The CDR3 covers 12 residues. Trimming left V 3 bases short and J 4 bases short, with 7 bases between. Germline loops: CDR1 MDHEN, CDR2 SYDVKM. The CDR3 coding sequence is TGTGCCAGCAGTTTGAGCCGTTACGAGCAGTACTTC. This translates into CASSLSRYEQYF.

V gene TRBV4-1 combines with J gene TRBJ1-1, with 8 bases matching TRBD1. CDR3 size: 14 residues. V lost 3 bases, J lost 4 bases, and 4 bases stayed unmatched. Germline lookup yields CDR1 MGHRA and CDR2 YSYEKL. DNA for the CDR3: TGCGCCAGCAGCCACAAGACAGGGGTCACTGAAGCTTTCTTT. It codes for CASSHKTGVTEAFF.

This clone was observed a single time. V is TRBV7-9 and J is TRBJ2-7; unclear D gene. Germline loops: CDR1 SEHNR, CDR2 FQNEAQ (reference sequence). The V end was cut by 1 base, the J end by 0 bases, with 7 bases between. This CDR3 region has 14 residues. The CDR3 loop is CASSLGATSYEQYF. The CDR3 DNA is TGTGCCAGCAGCTTAGGGGCTACCTCCTACGAGCAGTACTTC.

About this clone itself: Other DNA sequences in this sample translate to the same CDR3. The chain joins TRBV5-6 to TRBJ1-2; D remains ambiguous. The germline V gene has CDR1 SGHDT and CDR2 YYEEEE. There are 13 residues in the CDR3. Between the trimmed V and J ends, which lost 0 bases and 4 bases, there was a span of 7 bases. As DNA, the CDR3 is TGTGCCAGCAGCTTGGGTTCCTCCTATGGCTACACCTTC. The encoded protein is CASSLGSSYGYTF.